This T cell receptor (beta chain) was captured in a study of CD8+CD57+ T cells in acquired aplastic anemia. Study-wide background: Roughly 3 ug was the average amount of DNA from sorted CD4+ and CD8+ cells. Study-wide results and caveats: Sharing between patients and controls was observed for twenty-nine CD8+ CDR3 sequences.

The CDR3 contains 14 residues. J gave up 8 bases and V 0 bases, and 4 bases lay outside the gene matches. Germline V gene sequence: CDR1 SGHAT, CDR2 FQNNGV. Flow cytometry had shown expanded CD8+CD57+ cells in the patients chosen for sequencing. No therapy had been given to the patients at the time of blood sampling. Concerning this clonotype itself: What it binds is not known.

TCR beta VDJ combinations and CDR3 sequences were profiled from genomic DNA. TCRdb passed the reads through MiXCR, listing each CDR3 protein once. The sample has approximately 95,000 distinct CDR3 sequences, roughly 70% seen once; the top ten hold roughly 60%. This chain joins TRBV11-2 and TRBJ2-1; 7 bases match TRBD2. The sequenced sample was sorted CD4+, CD8+, or CD8+CD57+ T cells (not recorded which) from PBMCs. The sequence derives from a human donor with aplastic anemia. The CDR3 DNA reads as TGTGCCAGCAGCTTAGATAAGCGGGGCCATGAGCAGTTCTTC. Translation: CASSLDKRGHEQFF.